Sequencing of this T cell receptor beta chain was carried out in a study of HIV-infected children after antiretroviral therapy interruption. Study as a whole: Interruption-arm samples span weeks 0, 12, interruption end (24 or 48), and about 3 years post-study.

V was pared by 5 bases and J by 1 base, with 9 bases of the junction left unmatched. CDR1 and CDR2 (germline): LNHDA, SQIVND (reference sequence). CDR3 length: 16 residues. RNA-based 3' RACE libraries used unique molecular identifiers. TCRdb reprocessed the 3' RACE reads with MiXCR, giving one entry per CDR3 protein. The sample lists around 40,000 distinct CDR3 sequences; about 6.5% were seen once. At least ten counts were recorded for this clonotype. As to treatment: PENTA 11 planned treatment interruption arm or continuous ART arm. Only samples with at least 5 million viable PBMCs qualified. The TCR comes from a pool of human donors with HIV. Sequencing was performed on CD45RA+ CD4+ T cells from PBMCs, pooled from several time points, taken from a donor given antiretroviral therapy, either interrupted or continuous. Subset reported: naive CD4+ CD45RA+ CD45RO- T cells. The chain joins TRBV19 to TRBJ2-7; 9 positions agree with TRBD1. DNA for the CDR3: TGTGCCAGTAGTGCGCAAACAGGGGGCTTTTCCTACGAGCAGTACTTC. This codes for CASSAQTGGFSYEQYF.